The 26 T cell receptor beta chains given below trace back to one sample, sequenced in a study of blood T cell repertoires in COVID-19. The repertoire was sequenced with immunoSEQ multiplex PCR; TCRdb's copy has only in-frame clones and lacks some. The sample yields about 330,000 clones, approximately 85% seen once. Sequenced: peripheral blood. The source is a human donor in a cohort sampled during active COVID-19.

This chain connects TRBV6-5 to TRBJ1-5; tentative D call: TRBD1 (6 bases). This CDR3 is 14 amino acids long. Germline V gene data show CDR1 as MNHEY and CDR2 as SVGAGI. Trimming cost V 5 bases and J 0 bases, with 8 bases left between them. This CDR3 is CASSQQGSNQPQHF. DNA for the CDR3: TGTGCCAGCAGTCAACAGGGTAGCAATCAGCCCCAGCATTTT.

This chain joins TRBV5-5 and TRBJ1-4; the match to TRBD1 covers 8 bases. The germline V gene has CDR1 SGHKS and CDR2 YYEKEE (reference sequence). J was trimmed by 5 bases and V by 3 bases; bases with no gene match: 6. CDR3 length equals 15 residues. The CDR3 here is CASSSGTGRNEKLFF. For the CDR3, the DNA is TGTGCCAGCAGCTCCGGGACAGGTCGAAATGAAAAACTGTTTTTT. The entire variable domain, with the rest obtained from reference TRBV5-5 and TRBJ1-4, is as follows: DAGVTQSPTHLIKTRGQQVTLRCSPISGHKSVSWYQQVLGQGPQFIFQYYEKEERGRGNFPDRFSARQFPNYSSELNVNALLLGDSALYLCASSSGTGRNEKLFFGSGTQLSVL.

The CDR3 sequence: CASSPRVSYGYTF. The CDR3 bases are TGTGCCAGCAGCCCCAGGGTCTCGTATGGCTACACCTTC. This rearrangement joins TRBV7-2 to TRBJ1-2; D is perhaps TRBD1 (5 bases). There are 13 residues in the CDR3. The germline CDR1 and CDR2 sequences are SGHTA and FQGNSA. V was cut by 5 bases and J by 5 bases, with 12 bases left in between.

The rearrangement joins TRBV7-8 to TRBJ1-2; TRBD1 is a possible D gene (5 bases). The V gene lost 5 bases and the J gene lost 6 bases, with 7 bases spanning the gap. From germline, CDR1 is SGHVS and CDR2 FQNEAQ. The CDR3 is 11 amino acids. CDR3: CASSPGDGYTF. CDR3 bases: TGTGCCAGCAGCCCGGGGGATGGCTACACCTTC.

CDR3: CASSPTGVYNEQFF. The CDR3 region has the DNA TGTGCCAGCAGCCCAACAGGAGTTTACAATGAGCAGTTCTTC. V and J are TRBV9 and TRBJ2-1, with TRBD1 as a possible D gene (5 bases). CDR1 and CDR2 from the germline V gene are SGDLS and YYNGEE. The CDR3 is 14 residues long. V dropped 4 bases and J dropped 4 bases, with 12 bases sitting between them.

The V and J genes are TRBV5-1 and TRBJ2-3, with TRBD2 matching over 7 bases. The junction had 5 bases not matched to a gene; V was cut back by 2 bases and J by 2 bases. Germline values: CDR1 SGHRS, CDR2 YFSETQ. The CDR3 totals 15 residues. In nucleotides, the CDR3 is TGCGCCAGCAGCTTATCGAGCGGGAACACAGATACGCAGTATTTT. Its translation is CASSLSSGNTDTQYF.

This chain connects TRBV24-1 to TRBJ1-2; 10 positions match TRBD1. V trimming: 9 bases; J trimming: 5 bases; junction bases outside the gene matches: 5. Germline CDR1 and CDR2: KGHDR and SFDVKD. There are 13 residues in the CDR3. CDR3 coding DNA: TGTGCCACCCGAGGACAGGGGGGATATGGCTACACCTTC. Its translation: CATRGQGGYGYTF.

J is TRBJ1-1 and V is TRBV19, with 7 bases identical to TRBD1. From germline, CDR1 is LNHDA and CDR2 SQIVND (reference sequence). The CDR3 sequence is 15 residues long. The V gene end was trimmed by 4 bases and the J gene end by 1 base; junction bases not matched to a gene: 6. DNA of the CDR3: TGTGCCAGTAGTACCCGGACAGGACGGAACACTGAAGCTTTCTTT. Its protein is CASSTRTGRNTEAFF.

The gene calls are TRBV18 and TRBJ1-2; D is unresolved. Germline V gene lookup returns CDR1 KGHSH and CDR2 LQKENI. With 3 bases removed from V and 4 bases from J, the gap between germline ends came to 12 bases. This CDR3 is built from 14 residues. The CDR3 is CASSPSELLYGYTF. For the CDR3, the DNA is TGTGCCAGCTCACCGTCGGAGCTACTCTATGGCTACACCTTC.

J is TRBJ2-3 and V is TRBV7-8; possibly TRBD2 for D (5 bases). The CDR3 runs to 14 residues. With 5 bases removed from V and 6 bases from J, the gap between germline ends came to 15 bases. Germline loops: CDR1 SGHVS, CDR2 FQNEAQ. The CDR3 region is CASSPRTLPDTQYF. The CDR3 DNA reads TGTGCCAGCAGCCCAAGGACTCTGCCCGATACGCAGTATTTT.

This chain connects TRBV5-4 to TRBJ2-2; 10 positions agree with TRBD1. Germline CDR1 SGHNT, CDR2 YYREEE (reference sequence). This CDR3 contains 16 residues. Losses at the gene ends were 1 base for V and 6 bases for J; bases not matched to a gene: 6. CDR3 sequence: CASSLSFGQGAGELFF. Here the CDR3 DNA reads TGTGCCAGCAGCTTGTCTTTCGGACAGGGGGCCGGGGAGCTGTTTTTT.

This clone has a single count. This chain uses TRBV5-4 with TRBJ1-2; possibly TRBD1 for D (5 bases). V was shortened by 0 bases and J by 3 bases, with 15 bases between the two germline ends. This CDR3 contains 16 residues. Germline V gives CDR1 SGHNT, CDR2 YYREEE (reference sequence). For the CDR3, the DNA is TGTGCCAGCAGCTTGGGCCTGGGGGGTACGGACTATGGCTACACCTTC. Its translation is CASSLGLGGTDYGYTF.

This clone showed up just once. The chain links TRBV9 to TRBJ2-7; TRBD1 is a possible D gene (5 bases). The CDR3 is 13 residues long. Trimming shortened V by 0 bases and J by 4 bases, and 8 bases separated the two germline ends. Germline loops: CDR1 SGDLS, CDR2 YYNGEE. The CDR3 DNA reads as TGTGCCAGCAGCGTAGTCGACAGTTACGAGCAGTACTTC. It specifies CASSVVDSYEQYF.

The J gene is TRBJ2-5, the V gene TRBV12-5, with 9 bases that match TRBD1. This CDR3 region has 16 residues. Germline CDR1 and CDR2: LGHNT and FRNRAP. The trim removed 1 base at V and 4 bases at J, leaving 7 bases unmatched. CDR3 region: CASGLGLTGGGETQYF. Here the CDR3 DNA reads TGTGCTAGTGGTTTGGGGTTGACAGGGGGTGGAGAGACCCAGTACTTC.

The CDR3 DNA reads as TGTGCCAGCAGTATACAGGGGCCGATGAGCCTGCATTTT. It translates to CASSIQGPMSLHF. The V gene is TRBV6-6, the J gene TRBJ1-5; 7 nucleotides line up with TRBD1. With V trimmed by 5 bases and J by 15 bases, 13 bases remained unmatched. The CDR3 runs 13 residues. In germline, CDR1 is MNHNY, CDR2 SVGAGI (reference sequence).

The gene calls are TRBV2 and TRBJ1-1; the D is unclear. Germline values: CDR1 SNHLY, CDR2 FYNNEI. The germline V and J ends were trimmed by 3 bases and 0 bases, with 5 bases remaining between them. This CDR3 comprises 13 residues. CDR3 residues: CASSERVNTEAFF. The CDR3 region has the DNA TGTGCCAGCAGTGAGCGGGTGAACACTGAAGCTTTCTTT.

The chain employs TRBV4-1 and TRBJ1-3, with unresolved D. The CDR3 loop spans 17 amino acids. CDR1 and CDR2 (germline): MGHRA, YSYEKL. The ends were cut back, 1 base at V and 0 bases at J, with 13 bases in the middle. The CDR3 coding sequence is TGCGCCAGCAGCCAAGGAGGTGCCAGAAGCTCTGGAAACACCATATATTTT. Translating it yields CASSQGGARSSGNTIYF.

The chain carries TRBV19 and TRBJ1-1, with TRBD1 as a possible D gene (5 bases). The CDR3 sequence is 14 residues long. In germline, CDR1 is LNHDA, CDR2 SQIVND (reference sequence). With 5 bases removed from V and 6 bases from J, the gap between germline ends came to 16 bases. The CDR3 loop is CASSRGTPVAEAFF. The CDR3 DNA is TGTGCCAGTAGTCGCGGGACCCCGGTCGCTGAAGCTTTCTTT.

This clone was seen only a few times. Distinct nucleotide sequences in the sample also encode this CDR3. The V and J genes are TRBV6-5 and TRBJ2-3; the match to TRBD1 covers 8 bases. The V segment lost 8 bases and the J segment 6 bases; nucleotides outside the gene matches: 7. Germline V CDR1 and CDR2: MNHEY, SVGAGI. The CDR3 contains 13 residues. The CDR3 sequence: CASRSGGIDTQYF. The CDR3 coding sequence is TGTGCCAGCCGGTCAGGGGGCATTGATACGCAGTATTTT.

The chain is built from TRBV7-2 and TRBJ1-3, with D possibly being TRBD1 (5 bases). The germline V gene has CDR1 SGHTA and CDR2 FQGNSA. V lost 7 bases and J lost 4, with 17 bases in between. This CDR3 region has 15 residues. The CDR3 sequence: CASTLHWAGGNTIYF. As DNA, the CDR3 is TGTGCCAGCACCCTACACTGGGCAGGGGGAAACACCATATATTTT.

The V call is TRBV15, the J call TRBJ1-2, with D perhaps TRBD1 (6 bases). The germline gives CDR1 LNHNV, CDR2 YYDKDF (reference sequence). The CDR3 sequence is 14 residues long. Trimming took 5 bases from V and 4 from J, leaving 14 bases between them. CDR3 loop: CATSFGGQPYGYTF. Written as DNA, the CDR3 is TGTGCCACCAGCTTCGGGGGGCAGCCCTATGGCTACACCTTC.

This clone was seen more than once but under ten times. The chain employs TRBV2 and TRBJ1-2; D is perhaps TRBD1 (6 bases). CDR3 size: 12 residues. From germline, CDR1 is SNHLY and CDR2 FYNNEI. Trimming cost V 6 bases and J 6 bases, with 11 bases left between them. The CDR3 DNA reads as TGTGCCAGCAGATTTGGGGGCAATGGCTACACCTTC. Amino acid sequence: CASRFGGNGYTF.

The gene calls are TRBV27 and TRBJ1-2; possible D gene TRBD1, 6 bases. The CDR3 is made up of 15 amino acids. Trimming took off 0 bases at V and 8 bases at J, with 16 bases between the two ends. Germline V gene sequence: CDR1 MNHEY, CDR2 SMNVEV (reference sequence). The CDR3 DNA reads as TGTGCCAGCAGTTTATCGCAGGGGCCCAGCGGAGGCTACACCTTC. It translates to CASSLSQGPSGGYTF.

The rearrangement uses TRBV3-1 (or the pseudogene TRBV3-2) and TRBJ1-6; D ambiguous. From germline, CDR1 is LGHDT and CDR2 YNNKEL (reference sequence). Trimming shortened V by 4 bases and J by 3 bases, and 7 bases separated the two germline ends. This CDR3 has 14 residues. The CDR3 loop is CASSLGNYNSPLHF. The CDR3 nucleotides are TGTGCCAGCAGCCTCGGGAACTATAATTCACCCCTCCACTTT.

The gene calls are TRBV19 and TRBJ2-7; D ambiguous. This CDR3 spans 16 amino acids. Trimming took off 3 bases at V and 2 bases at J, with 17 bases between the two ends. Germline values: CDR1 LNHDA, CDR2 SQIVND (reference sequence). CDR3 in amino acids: CASSIRSREPPYEQYF. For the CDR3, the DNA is TGTGCCAGTAGTATTCGTAGCCGAGAACCACCCTACGAGCAGTACTTC.

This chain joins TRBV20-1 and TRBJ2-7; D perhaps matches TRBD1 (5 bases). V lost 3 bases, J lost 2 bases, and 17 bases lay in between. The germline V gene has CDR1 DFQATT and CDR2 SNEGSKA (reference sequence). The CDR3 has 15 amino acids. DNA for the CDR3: TGCAGTGCTAGTCGCCCCGACAGTTTTCCCTACGAGCAGTACTTC. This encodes CSASRPDSFPYEQYF.